The T cell receptor beta chain described here comes from a study of memory CD4+ T cells and cytomegalovirus serostatus. Per the authors' pipeline: Out-of-frame sequences were removed, leaving a few million distinct TCRbeta sequences. Method: immunoSEQ multiplex PCR; TCRdb's copy keeps in-frame clones and lacks some. V, J and clone size reflect that table, while D and trimming were determined from the DNA. The sample holds 70,000 to 90,000 clones, under 80% seen once. Single viable CD3+CD4+CD8-CD45RO+ cells were sorted as the memory CD4+ T cells. Positive selection with CD4 microbeads enriched total CD4+ T cells. Study results and limitations: Repertoires predicted CMV serostatus with median bootstrapped AUC of approximately 0.94.

In germline, CDR1 is SGDLS, CDR2 YYNGEE. V gave up 4 bases and J gave up 9 bases; unmatched junction bases: 14. The CDR3 runs 16 residues. Details on this clone: No antigen is known for it.

The receptor's source is an adult in good health and CMV-seropositive. Sequencing used memory CD4+ T cells from blood. V is TRBV9 and J is TRBJ2-1; 9 nucleotides match TRBD2. This CDR3 reads CASSPRGAGGGGEQFF. CDR3 sequence (DNA): TGTGCCAGCAGCCCCAGGGGGGCGGGAGGGGGCGGTGAGCAGTTCTTC.